The entry below gives a single TCR beta chain sequence along with its context. Antigen specificity is unknown. The method was immunoSEQ multiplex PCR; TCRdb's version includes in-frame clones alone and lacks a portion of them. The sample yields approximately 67,000 clones, around 86% seen once. These data belong to a study of radiotherapy plus CTLA-4 blockade in lung cancer. Study overall: Patients showed objective responses in over 15% of cases, and disease control was achieved by about 31%. Study-wide results and caveats: Researchers report tumor-derived TCR clones expanding in blood after radiotherapy plus ipilimumab.

V was trimmed by 4 bases and J by 8 bases, leaving 17 bases between them. CDR3 size: 15 residues. The germline V gene encodes CDR1 LNHDA and CDR2 SQIVND (reference sequence). This clonotype was sampled from a human donor with non-small cell lung cancer who had a partial response to radiotherapy plus ipilimumab. Material: peripheral blood, obtained from a patient treated with radiotherapy plus ipilimumab. V usage is TRBV19 and J usage is TRBJ1-4; D is possibly TRBD1 (5 bases). The CDR3 protein is CASSNPGEIPEKLFF. The CDR3 DNA is TGTGCCAGTAGTAACCCGGGGGAGATCCCCGAAAAACTGTTTTTT. The whole variable domain, filled in from reference TRBV19 and TRBJ1-4, reads DGGITQSPKYLFRKEGQNVTLSCEQNLNHDAMYWYRQDPGQGLRLIYYSQIVNDFQKGDIAEGYSVSREKKESFPLTVTSAQKNPTAFYLCASSNPGEIPEKLFFGSGTQLSVL.